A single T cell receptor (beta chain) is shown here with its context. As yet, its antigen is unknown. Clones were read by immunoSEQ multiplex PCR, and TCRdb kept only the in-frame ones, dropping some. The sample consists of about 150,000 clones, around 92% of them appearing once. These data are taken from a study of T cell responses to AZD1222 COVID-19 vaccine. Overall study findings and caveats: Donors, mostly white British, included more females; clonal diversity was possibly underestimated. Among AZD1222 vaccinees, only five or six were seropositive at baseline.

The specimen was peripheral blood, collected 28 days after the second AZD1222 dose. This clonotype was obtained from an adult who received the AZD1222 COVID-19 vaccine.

The CDR3 loop is CASSLEPYNEQFF. The CDR3 DNA reads TGCGCCAGCAGCTTAGAGCCCTACAATGAGCAGTTCTTC. The V and J genes are TRBV5-1 and TRBJ2-1; D call uncertain. V gave up 2 bases and J gave up 2 bases, with 5 bases separating them. CDR3 size: 13 residues. CDR1 and CDR2 (germline): SGHRS, YFSETQ.